What follows are 15 T cell receptor beta chains derived from one specimen sequenced in a study of early T cells in non-severe SARS-CoV-2 infection. MiXCR was run by TCRdb on the 5' RACE reads, yielding one entry per CDR3 protein. The data show tens of thousands of distinct CDR3 sequences, less than 15% seen once. Sequencing used whole blood. Receptors originate from an adult who was a healthcare worker with PCR-confirmed SARS-CoV-2 infection or an uninfected control (not recorded which).

Here the CDR3 DNA reads TGTGCCAGCAGTTTAATTAGCGGGAGGGTAAAAAACATTCAGTACTTC. This sequence encodes CASSLISGRVKNIQYF. The chain combines TRBV28 with TRBJ2-4; 11 bases line up with TRBD2. Per germline, CDR1 MDHEN and CDR2 SYDVKM. V gave up 2 bases and J gave up 4 bases; unmatched junction bases: 4. This CDR3 has 16 residues.

This chain uses TRBV28 with TRBJ1-6; D is ambiguous. The CDR3 runs to 13 residues. Trimming left V 7 bases short and J 8 bases short, with 12 bases between. The germline V gene encodes CDR1 MDHEN and CDR2 SYDVKM. The chain's CDR3 is CASTPLGYSPLHF. CDR3 DNA sequence: TGTGCCAGCACCCCCCTGGGTTATTCACCCCTCCACTTT.

This clonotype was seen only a few times. This CDR3 is CASSLSGSPYEQYF. The CDR3 DNA reads TGTGCCAGCAGCTTAAGTGGCAGTCCCTACGAGCAGTACTTC. V is TRBV7-6 and J is TRBJ2-7; D remains unclear. The V end was cut by 2 bases, the J end by 2 bases, with 10 bases between. CDR1 is SGHVS and CDR2 is FNYEAQ in the germline V gene. The CDR3 has 14 residues.

This clonotype came up a few times. The chain recombines TRBV18 with TRBJ2-2; TRBD1 matches 9 bases. CDR3 length: 16 residues. V was pared by 3 bases and J by 1 base, with 3 bases of the junction left unmatched. Germline V CDR1 and CDR2: KGHSH, LQKENI. CDR3 nucleotide sequence: TGTGCCAGCTCACCCTGGGACAGGGAGAACACCGGGGAGCTGTTTTTT. This gives the protein CASSPWDRENTGELFF.

This clonotype was detected ten times or more. The rearrangement joins TRBV20-1 to TRBJ2-4; D gene uncertain. The CDR3 contains 14 residues. Germline V lookup: CDR1 DFQATT, CDR2 SNEGSKA (reference sequence). With 0 bases removed from V and 9 bases from J, the gap between germline ends came to 15 bases. The CDR3 coding sequence is TGCAGTGCTAGAGAAACGGCTACCGGGCGCATTCAGTACTTC. Its translation is CSARETATGRIQYF.

The chain couples TRBV3-1 to TRBJ1-2, with TRBD1 as a possible D gene (5 bases). Germline V gene sequence: CDR1 LGHDT, CDR2 YNNKEL (reference sequence). This CDR3 spans 12 amino acids. With 3 bases removed from V and 8 bases from J, the gap between germline ends came to 10 bases. The CDR3: CASSQQGGGYTF. The CDR3 DNA sequence: TGTGCCAGCAGCCAGCAGGGAGGAGGCTACACCTTC.

This clonotype has a handful of counts. This chain uses TRBV4-2 with TRBJ2-7; 9 bases are shared with TRBD2. From germline, CDR1 is LGHNA and CDR2 YNFKEQ. The CDR3 has 16 amino acids. Germline trimming cut 0 bases from V and 2 bases from J; bases unmatched to any gene: 5. In DNA, the CDR3 is TGTGCCAGCAGCCAAGAGAGTGGCGGGAGGGCCTACGAGCAGTACTTC. Amino acid sequence: CASSQESGGRAYEQYF.

This clonotype occurred many times. This chain links TRBV20-1 with TRBJ2-7; TRBD1 matches 7 bases. This CDR3 contains 13 residues. The ends lost 3 bases at V and 4 bases at J; junction bases unmatched: 6. Germline V lookup: CDR1 DFQATT, CDR2 SNEGSKA (reference sequence). Here the CDR3 DNA reads TGCAGTGCTAGGGGAGACAGGGAGTACGAGCAGTACTTC. It translates to CSARGDREYEQYF.

This clonotype was observed many times. This sequence joins TRBV7-2 and TRBJ2-3; no reliable D call. Germline values: CDR1 SGHTA, CDR2 FQGNSA. The CDR3 spans 11 residues. Trimming took 0 bases from V and 6 from J, leaving 1 base between them. CDR3 amino acids: CASSLADTQYF. The CDR3 bases are TGTGCCAGCAGCTTAGCTGATACGCAGTATTTT.

Only a few counts were recorded for this clonotype. The V call is TRBV5-4, the J call TRBJ1-2; D remains ambiguous. The V gene lost 0 bases and the J gene lost 4 bases, with 4 bases spanning the gap. The CDR3 loop spans 12 amino acids. Looked up from germline, CDR1 is SGHNT and CDR2 is YYREEE (reference sequence). The CDR3 coding sequence is TGTGCCAGCAGCTTGGAAGCCTATGGCTACACCTTC. It specifies CASSLEAYGYTF.

Only a few counts were recorded for this clonotype. V is TRBV6-5 and J is TRBJ1-2; D not resolved. The CDR3 sequence is 15 residues long. Trimming removed 0 bases at V and 5 bases at J, with 13 bases between. The germline V gene has CDR1 MNHEY and CDR2 SVGAGI. The CDR3 DNA reads TGTGCCAGCAGTTACTCGACCTCGGTGGGGTATGGCTACACCTTC. It encodes CASSYSTSVGYGYTF.

The rearrangement uses TRBV29-1 and TRBJ2-1; perhaps TRBD2 as D (5 bases). Trimming cost V 3 bases and J 0 bases, with 15 bases left between them. In germline, CDR1 is SQVTM, CDR2 ANQGSEA. The CDR3 is 16 amino acids. CDR3 sequence (DNA): TGCAGCGTTGAGGAGAGAGCGGCAAGCTCCTACAATGAGCAGTTCTTC. This sequence encodes CSVEERAASSYNEQFF.

The V and J genes are TRBV20-1 and TRBJ2-7; the D gene is possibly TRBD1 (6 bases). Trimming took 1 base from V and 2 from J, leaving 12 bases between them. The CDR3 extends over 14 amino acids. The germline V gene encodes CDR1 DFQATT and CDR2 SNEGSKA (reference sequence). CDR3 nucleotide sequence: TGCAGTGCTAGAGTTGTGGGGGCCGCCTACGAGCAGTACTTC. This sequence encodes CSARVVGAAYEQYF.

This clonotype has just a few counts. J is TRBJ2-5 and V is TRBV29-1; D remains ambiguous. This CDR3 comprises 12 residues. The V and J ends lost 2 bases and 0 bases respectively, with 4 bases between them. Germline CDR1 and CDR2: SQVTM and ANQGSEA. The CDR3 reads CSVEINQETQYF. For the CDR3, the DNA is TGCAGCGTTGAAATTAACCAAGAGACCCAGTACTTC.

This chain uses TRBV6-4 with TRBJ1-1; D not resolved. Germline loops: CDR1 MRHNA, CDR2 SNTAGT. The ends were cut back, 5 bases at V and 4 bases at J, with 11 bases in the middle. The CDR3 sequence is 13 residues long. CDR3 residues: CASSREGTTEAFF. CDR3 in DNA: TGTGCCAGCAGTAGGGAGGGTACCACTGAAGCTTTCTTT.